These T cell receptor beta chains were read from a single sample in a study of cytomegalovirus exposure and HLA in healthy donors. Profiled with immunoSEQ multiplex PCR; TCRdb holds only in-frame clones, not every one. In the table there are hundreds of thousands of clones, roughly nine tenths of which are singletons. Specimen: PBMCs. Receptor source: a man aged 18 to 35 in good health and CMV-seropositive. Both conserved end residues are part of each CDR3. Fields, in order: V gene, J gene, D gene, clone size, CDR3 protein, CDR3 DNA. The D gene is left open where the match is weak. The size entry is marked missing in some rows and otherwise reads once, few, many or a size class.

TRBV30	TRBJ1-2	.	.	CAWRSQDVGYGYTF	TGTGCCTGGAGATCACAGGATGTAGGCTATGGCTACACCTTC
TRBV19	TRBJ1-1	.	.	CASSVTEYTEAFF	TGTGCCAGTAGTGTGACAGAGTACACTGAAGCTTTCTTT
TRBV7-9	TRBJ2-7	.	few	CASSLPTGDYEQYF	TGTGCCAGCAGCCTCCCCACGGGCGACTACGAGCAGTACTTC
TRBV15	TRBJ2-7	.	.	CATSRDSGDSYEQYF	TGTGCCACCAGCAGAGATTCAGGGGACTCCTACGAGCAGTACTTC
TRBV5-1	TRBJ2-7	TRBD2	.	CASSLSSGSSYEQYF	TGCGCCAGCAGCTTAAGTAGCGGGAGTTCTTACGAGCAGTACTTC
TRBV7-9	TRBJ2-2	TRBD1	.	CASSSTGTGWGGELFF	TGTGCCAGCAGCTCCACCGGGACAGGGTGGGGCGGGGAGCTGTTTTTT
TRBV6-6	TRBJ2-1	.	.	CASSYVGPSRNNEQFF	TGTGCCAGCAGTTACGTTGGGCCTTCGAGAAACAATGAGCAGTTCTTC
TRBV2	TRBJ2-7	.	once	CASSDQGISYEQYF	TGTGCCAGCAGTGACCAGGGAATCTCCTACGAGCAGTACTTC
TRBV28	TRBJ2-2	TRBD2	.	CASSLAGGGTGELFF	TGTGCCAGCAGCTTAGCGGGAGGCGGAACCGGGGAGCTGTTTTTT
TRBV19	TRBJ2-1	TRBD2	.	CASSTWGLAGESYNEQFF	TGTGCCAGTAGTACATGGGGACTAGCGGGAGAGTCGTACAATGAGCAGTTCTTC
TRBV12-2	TRBJ1-1	.	.	CASRLAATGLNTEAFF	TGTGCAAGTCGCTTAGCGGCGACAGGGTTGAACACTGAAGCTTTCTTT
TRBV6-1	TRBJ1-2	.	.	CASGPLGYTF	TGTGCCAGCGGCCCACTTGGCTACACCTTC
TRBV30	TRBJ2-7	.	.	CASGRGYSYEQYF	TGTGCCTCTGGCCGAGGTTACTCGTACGAGCAGTACTTC
TRBV27	TRBJ2-3	TRBD2	.	CASSFAGAVDTQYF	TGTGCCAGCAGTTTTGCGGGAGCAGTTGATACGCAGTATTTT
TRBV28	TRBJ2-7	TRBD2	.	CASRSSLAGVLGEQYF	TGTGCCAGCAGGTCCTCACTAGCGGGAGTCTTGGGGGAGCAGTACTTC
TRBV28	TRBJ2-5	TRBD2	.	CASSLSGGQETQYF	TGTGCCAGCAGTTTATCGGGGGGACAAGAGACCCAGTACTTC
TRBV27	TRBJ2-3	TRBD2	.	CASSLSPAGGSDTQYF	TGTGCCAGCAGTTTATCCCCAGCGGGAGGTAGTGATACGCAGTATTTT
TRBV5-1	TRBJ2-2	TRBD1	.	CASSFRDRDTGELFF	TGCGCCAGCAGCTTCCGGGACAGGGACACCGGGGAGCTGTTTTTT
TRBV9	TRBJ1-5	.	.	CASSVGPGYQPQHF	TGTGCCAGCAGCGTAGGCCCGGGGTATCAGCCCCAGCATTTT
TRBV28	TRBJ1-1	.	.	CASSLLGDTEAFF	TGTGCCAGCAGCCTCTTAGGGGACACTGAAGCTTTCTTT
TRBV7-9	TRBJ1-2	TRBD1	once	CASSSSTGYFGYTF	TGTGCCAGCAGCTCCTCGACAGGGTACTTTGGCTACACCTTC
TRBV10-3	TRBJ2-1	TRBD2	.	CAIAGTSADNEQFF	TGTGCCATCGCCGGGACTAGCGCAGACAATGAGCAGTTCTTC
TRBV7-9	TRBJ2-5	TRBD2	.	CASSLLGRGETQYF	TGTGCCAGCAGCCTCCTCGGGCGGGGGGAGACCCAGTACTTC
TRBV7-2	TRBJ1-5	.	.	CASSTGNNQPQHF	TGTGCCAGCAGCACTGGGAACAATCAGCCCCAGCATTTT
TRBV15	TRBJ2-3	.	.	CATSINSGDTQYF	TGTGCCACCAGCATTAACTCTGGAGATACGCAGTATTTT
TRBV5-1	TRBJ2-1	TRBD2	.	CASSLVPGLAGYNEQFF	TGCGCCAGCAGCTTGGTCCCGGGACTAGCGGGATACAATGAGCAGTTCTTC
TRBV7-2	TRBJ1-3	TRBD1	few	CASSWTGLVGNTIYF	TGTGCCAGCAGCTGGACAGGGTTAGTCGGAAACACCATATATTTT
TRBV6-5	TRBJ2-4	TRBD1	.	CASSYTPGQGKNIQYF	TGTGCCAGCAGTTACACTCCGGGACAGGGGAAAAACATTCAGTACTTC
TRBV27	TRBJ2-7	TRBD1	.	CASSQLLTGVGYEQYF	TGTGCCAGCAGTCAACTCTTGACAGGGGTAGGGTACGAGCAGTACTTC
TRBV7-8	TRBJ2-1	TRBD2	many	CASSLGLAGGPGPEQFF	TGTGCCAGCAGCTTGGGACTAGCGGGAGGGCCGGGCCCCGAGCAGTTCTTC
TRBV5-5	TRBJ1-5	TRBD1	.	CASSVGTGDQPQHF	TGTGCCAGCAGCGTCGGGACAGGGGATCAGCCCCAGCATTTT
TRBV11-2	TRBJ2-5	.	.	CASSPGLQTQYF	TGTGCCAGCAGCCCCGGCCTCCAGACCCAGTACTTC
TRBV7-8	TRBJ2-1	.	.	CASSPGDIYNEQFF	TGTGCCAGCAGCCCCGGGGACATCTACAATGAGCAGTTCTTC
TRBV7-2	TRBJ1-2	.	.	CASSLVVIAAYGYTF	TGTGCCAGCAGCTTAGTAGTTATTGCAGCCTATGGCTACACCTTC
TRBV11-3	TRBJ2-7	.	.	CASSSPWQGVHEQYF	TGTGCCAGCAGCTCCCCGTGGCAGGGCGTCCACGAGCAGTACTTC
TRBV27	TRBJ2-3	.	.	CASSTQRVMKADTQYF	TGTGCCAGCAGTACCCAGCGGGTTATGAAGGCAGATACGCAGTATTTT
TRBV4-1	TRBJ2-7	TRBD1	few	CASSPGDRGPYEQYF	TGCGCCAGCAGCCCCGGGGACAGGGGGCCCTACGAGCAGTACTTC
TRBV27	TRBJ1-2	.	.	CASRVGIYGYTF	TGTGCCAGCAGAGTCGGAATCTATGGCTACACCTTC
TRBV5-4	TRBJ1-1	.	once	CASSLLTNTEAFF	TGTGCCAGCAGCTTGTTGACAAACACTGAAGCTTTCTTT
TRBV30	TRBJ2-7	TRBD1	.	CAWSVKGQGPSYEQYF	TGTGCCTGGAGTGTAAAGGGACAGGGGCCCTCCTACGAGCAGTACTTC
TRBV18	TRBJ2-7	.	.	CASSPQGTTYEQYF	TGTGCCAGCTCACCCCAAGGCACAACCTACGAGCAGTACTTC
TRBV6-1	TRBJ1-5	.	once	CASSEAEPAFTWPQHF	TGTGCCAGCAGTGAAGCTGAGCCAGCATTTACGTGGCCCCAGCATTTT
TRBV7-2	TRBJ1-4	.	few	CASSFAAATNEKLFF	TGTGCCAGCAGCTTCGCGGCAGCAACTAATGAAAAACTGTTTTTT
TRBV5-1	TRBJ2-2	.	.	CASSFPGANTGELFF	TGCGCCAGCAGCTTCCCAGGGGCGAACACCGGGGAGCTGTTTTTT
TRBV7-9	TRBJ1-2	TRBD1	.	CASSPGQANYGYTF	TGTGCCAGCAGCCCAGGACAGGCAAACTATGGCTACACCTTC
TRBV5-6	TRBJ1-4	.	once	CASSLSIGIGEKLFF	TGTGCCAGCAGCTTAAGTATAGGGATCGGTGAAAAACTGTTTTTT
TRBV2	TRBJ2-4	.	.	CASSNKWPATHIQYF	TGTGCCAGCAGCAATAAGTGGCCGGCTACACACATTCAGTACTTC
TRBV7-9	TRBJ1-2	.	.	CASSALNYGYTF	TGTGCCAGCAGCGCCTTAAACTATGGCTACACCTTC
TRBV6-5	TRBJ2-7	TRBD2	.	CASSLTSGSFYEQYF	TGTGCCAGCAGCTTAACTAGCGGGAGTTTCTACGAGCAGTACTTC
TRBV5-1	TRBJ2-5	.	once	CASSPGSEETQYF	TGCGCCAGCAGCCCGGGTAGCGAGGAGACCCAGTACTTC
TRBV10-1	TRBJ2-1	TRBD1	.	CASSRGRQGQQFF	TGCGCCAGCAGCAGAGGAAGACAGGGGCAGCAGTTCTTC
TRBV5-1	TRBJ1-2	.	.	CASSQQGWAGNYGYTF	TGCGCCAGCAGCCAACAGGGTTGGGCCGGTAACTATGGCTACACCTTC
TRBV4-3	TRBJ1-2	.	.	CASSPSPGNNNYGYTF	TGCGCCAGCAGCCCGAGTCCAGGGAATAATAACTATGGCTACACCTTC
TRBV5-1	TRBJ2-2	.	.	CASSLQNTGELFF	TGCGCCAGCAGCTTACAGAACACCGGGGAGCTGTTTTTT
TRBV6-1	TRBJ1-5	.	.	CASSEKGSQPQHF	TGTGCCAGCAGTGAAAAGGGGAGTCAGCCCCAGCATTTT